The 15 T cell receptor beta chains presented below share a single source sample, sequenced in a study of beta chain features in type 1 diabetes. Findings and caveats of the study: Moderate yet significant TCRB CDR3 shortening was seen in Type 1 diabetes patients in all four CD4+ subsets.

Their specific antigens are unknown. As every portion of the isolated RNA was reverse transcribed, the sequencing read expressed TCRB transcripts. TCRdb keeps only in-frame clones here, not all; method: immunoSEQ multiplex PCR. The sample yields about 120,000 clones, about 15% seen once. Sequenced sample: central memory CD4+ T cells from blood. The origin of the receptors is a young man with type 1 diabetes.

This chain joins TRBV27 and TRBJ1-2, with D unresolved. V dropped 2 bases and J dropped 6 bases, with 10 bases sitting between them. The germline CDR1 and CDR2 sequences are MNHEY and SMNVEV (reference sequence). The length of the CDR3 is 13 residues. CDR3 region: CASSLKGGHGYTF. CDR3 DNA sequence: TGTGCCAGCAGTTTAAAGGGTGGACATGGCTACACCTTC.

This clone ranks as medium-sized. Additional DNA sequences in this sample encode the identical CDR3. This sequence joins TRBV5-1 and TRBJ1-5; no reliable D call. CDR3 size: 15 residues. CDR1 and CDR2 from the germline V gene are SGHRS and YFSETQ. V lost 0 bases and J lost 2, with 9 bases in between. CDR3 in amino acids: CASSLEGLGNQPQHF. CDR3 DNA: TGCGCCAGCAGCTTGGAAGGGTTGGGCAATCAGCCCCAGCATTTT.

The rearrangement joins TRBV7-2 to TRBJ2-7; D is unclear. CDR3 length: 11 residues. Per the germline V gene, CDR1 is SGHTA and CDR2 is FQGNSA. Trimming cost V 4 bases and J 6 bases, with 7 bases left between them. CDR3 coding DNA: TGTGCCAGCAGCTCCCGAGGCGAGCAGTACTTC. This sequence encodes CASSSRGEQYF.

In this sample, this clone turned up many times. This chain uses TRBV29-1 with TRBJ1-1; D might be TRBD1 (5 bases). V shed 5 bases and J shed 0 bases, with 13 bases lying between them. The CDR3 contains 14 residues. Germline V gives CDR1 SQVTM, CDR2 ANQGSEA. The CDR3 sequence: CSVTTGYMNTEAFF. CDR3 bases: TGCAGCGTTACTACAGGATACATGAACACTGAAGCTTTCTTT.

This chain joins TRBV29-1 and TRBJ2-3, with D possibly matching TRBD1 (5 bases). CDR1 and CDR2 from the germline V gene are SQVTM and ANQGSEA. The V gene lost 0 bases and the J gene lost 4 bases, with 14 bases spanning the gap. The CDR3 has 15 residues. The CDR3 DNA reads as TGCAGCGTTGAAGATCGCTCAGGGCGGCCAGATACGCAGTATTTT. Translated: CSVEDRSGRPDTQYF.

The chain recombines TRBV6-1 with TRBJ2-3; 8 bases map to TRBD2. CDR3 size: 15 residues. V lost 4 bases, J lost 6 bases, and 9 bases stayed unmatched. The V gene's germline CDR1 is MNHNS and CDR2 SASEGT. The CDR3 nucleotides are TGTGCCAGCAGTGGATTAGCGGGGCTTCTGGATACGCAGTATTTT. This sequence encodes CASSGLAGLLDTQYF.

The chain uses TRBV11-3 and TRBJ2-1, with TRBD2 matching 8 bases. CDR3 size: 14 residues. Germline V lookup: CDR1 SGHNT, CDR2 YENEEA. Trimming took 3 bases from V and 7 from J; bases not matched to a gene: 5. The CDR3 DNA follows: TGTGCCAGCAGCTTGGGACTAGACGGGAATGAGCAGTTCTTC. The encoded protein is CASSLGLDGNEQFF. The full variable domain, completed using reference TRBV11-3 and TRBJ2-1, is EAGVVQSPRYKIIEKKQPVAFWCNPISGHNTLYWYLQNLGQGPELLIRYENEEAVDDSQLPKDRFSAERLKGVDSTLKIQPAELGDSAVYLCASSLGLDGNEQFFGPGTRLTVL.

This clone was seen only a few times. This chain connects TRBV5-6 to TRBJ2-4, with 7 positions matching TRBD1. The CDR3 extends over 14 amino acids. Trimming took 4 bases from V and 2 from J; bases not matched to a gene: 3. The germline CDR1 and CDR2 sequences are SGHDT and YYEEEE. The CDR3 spells CASSTQGTKNIQYF. CDR3 coding DNA: TGTGCCAGCAGCACACAGGGGACCAAAAACATTCAGTACTTC.

This chain uses TRBV30 with TRBJ1-6; D is unclear. From germline, CDR1 is GTSNPN and CDR2 SVGIG (reference sequence). V lost 1 base and J lost 0, with 7 bases in between. This CDR3 comprises 15 residues. Written as DNA, the CDR3 is TGTGCCTGGAGTGGGATGTTCTCCTATAATTCACCCCTCCACTTT. Its protein product is CAWSGMFSYNSPLHF.

The chain has TRBV7-2 and TRBJ2-1, with 9 nucleotides matching TRBD2. Looked up from germline, CDR1 is SGHTA and CDR2 is FQGNSA. The CDR3 has 16 amino acids. The V and J ends lost 4 bases and 8 bases, in that order; junction bases with no gene match: 12. The CDR3 is CASSSSRAGGSDEQFF. DNA of the CDR3: TGTGCCAGCAGCTCCTCCCGAGCGGGGGGTTCGGATGAGCAGTTCTTC. Full variable domain (outside the CDR3, taken from reference TRBV7-2 and TRBJ2-1): GAGVSQSPSNKVTEKGKDVELRCDPISGHTALYWYRQSLGQGLEFLIYFQGNSAPDKSGLPSDRFSAERTGGSVSTLTIQRTQQEDSAVYLCASSSSRAGGSDEQFFGPGTRLTVL.

The gene calls are TRBV29-1 and TRBJ1-1, with D uncertain. The CDR3 sequence is 12 residues long. The V end was cut by 6 bases, the J end by 1 base, with 9 bases between. Germline CDR1 is SQVTM and CDR2 is ANQGSEA. The CDR3 here is CSVTGPNTEAFF. Written as DNA, the CDR3 is TGCAGCGTAACTGGACCGAACACTGAAGCTTTCTTT.

This clone has at least ten counts. The chain recombines TRBV2 with TRBJ2-1; D tentatively reads TRBD1 or TRBD2 (5 bases each). This CDR3 comprises 15 residues. CDR1 SNHLY and CDR2 FYNNEI come from the germline V gene. Trimming pared 3 bases from V and 8 bases from J, leaving 17 bases between. Written as DNA, the CDR3 is TGTGCCAGCAGTGAGAGGGGCACGACTATGGATGAGCAGTTCTTC. Translating gives CASSERGTTMDEQFF.

The rearrangement joins TRBV30 to TRBJ1-2; D perhaps matches TRBD1 (5 bases). The ends were cut back, 7 bases at V and 0 bases at J, with 21 bases in the middle. Looked up from germline, CDR1 is GTSNPN and CDR2 is SVGIG (reference sequence). CDR3 length: 16 amino acids. The CDR3 region is CALVPGRITTNYGYTF. The CDR3 DNA reads TGTGCCTTGGTCCCGGGACGGATCACGACTAACTATGGCTACACCTTC.

A word on this clone: Distinct nucleotide sequences in the sample also encode this CDR3. The genes are TRBV7-9 and TRBJ2-3; no clear D gene. Deletions cut 1 base from V and 4 bases from J, with 3 bases between. Germline assignment: CDR1 SEHNR and CDR2 FQNEAQ (reference sequence). CDR3 length: 12 residues. The DNA of the CDR3 is TGTGCCAGCAGCTTAGTGTCAGATACGCAGTATTTT. Amino acids: CASSLVSDTQYF.

A few counts support this clone. The chain carries TRBV27 and TRBJ1-4; 10 nucleotides match TRBD1. The ends lost 6 bases at V and 7 bases at J; junction bases unmatched: 5. This CDR3 spans 14 amino acids. The V gene's germline CDR1 is MNHEY and CDR2 SMNVEV (reference sequence). The CDR3 loop is CASSPGTGAEKLFF. CDR3 DNA: TGTGCCAGCAGCCCCGGGACAGGGGCTGAAAAACTGTTTTTT.